This T cell receptor (beta chain) was sequenced during a study of brain T cells in children with intractable seizures. The study, taken as a whole, reports: Clones missing pre-surgery may reflect undersampling of that blood sample. Viral specificity was inferred only from CDR3 similarity; HCMV serostatus was unknown.

As regards this clone: The antigen is undetermined.

Produced via immunoSEQ multiplex PCR; TCRdb's table is partial and in-frame only. The sample contains hundreds of thousands of clones, 93% of which appear only once. Described time point: blood from clinic visit 5 months post-surgery; TSC patient then seizure free. The sequenced cases were selected for having the highest brain T cell transcript signatures. Germline V gene data show CDR1 as MDHEN and CDR2 as SYDVKM. Between the trimmed V and J ends, which lost 6 bases and 14 bases, there was a span of 17 bases. The CDR3 has 12 amino acids. This TCR was recovered from a boy younger than two with tuberous sclerosis and intractable seizures. The sequenced sample was peripheral blood, obtained less than 6 months after surgery. J is TRBJ2-4 and V is TRBV28, with D maybe TRBD2 (5 bases). The CDR3 protein is CASRSPGSGKYF. CDR3 bases: TGTGCCAGCAGGTCCCCTGGATCGGGGAAGTACTTC.